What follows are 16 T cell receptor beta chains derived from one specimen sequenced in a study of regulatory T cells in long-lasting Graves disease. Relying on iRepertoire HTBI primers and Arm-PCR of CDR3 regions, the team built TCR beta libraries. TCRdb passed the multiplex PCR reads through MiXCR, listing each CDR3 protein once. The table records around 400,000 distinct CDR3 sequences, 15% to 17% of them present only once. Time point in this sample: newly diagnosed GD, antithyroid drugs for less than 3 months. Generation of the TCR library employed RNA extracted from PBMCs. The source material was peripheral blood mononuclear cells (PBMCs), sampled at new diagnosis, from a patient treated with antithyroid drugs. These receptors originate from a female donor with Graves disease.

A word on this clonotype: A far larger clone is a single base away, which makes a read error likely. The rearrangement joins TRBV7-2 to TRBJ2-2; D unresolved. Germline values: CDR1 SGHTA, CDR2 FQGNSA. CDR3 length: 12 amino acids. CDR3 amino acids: CACSFQTGELFF. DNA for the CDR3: TGTGCCTGCAGCTTCCAGACCGGGGAGCTGTTTTTT.

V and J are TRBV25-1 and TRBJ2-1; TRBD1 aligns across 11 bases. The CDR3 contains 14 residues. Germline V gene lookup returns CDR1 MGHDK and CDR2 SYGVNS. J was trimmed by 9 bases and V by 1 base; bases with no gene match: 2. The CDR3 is CASSELGQGVEQFF. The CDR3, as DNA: TGTGCCAGCAGTGAATTGGGACAGGGGGTTGAGCAGTTCTTC.

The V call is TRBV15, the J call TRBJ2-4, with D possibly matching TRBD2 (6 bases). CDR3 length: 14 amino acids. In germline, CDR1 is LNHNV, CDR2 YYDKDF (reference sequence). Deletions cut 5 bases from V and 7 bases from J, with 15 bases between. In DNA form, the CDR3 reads TGTGCCACCAGCGAGGGAAGGGACTGGAACATTCAGTACTTC. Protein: CATSEGRDWNIQYF. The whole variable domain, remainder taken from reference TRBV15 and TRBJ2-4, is DAMVIQNPRYQVTQFGKPVTLSCSQTLNHNVMYWYQQKSSQAPKLLFHYYDKDFNNEADTPDNFQSRRPNTSFCFLDIRSPGLGDTAMYLCATSEGRDWNIQYFGAGTRLSVL.

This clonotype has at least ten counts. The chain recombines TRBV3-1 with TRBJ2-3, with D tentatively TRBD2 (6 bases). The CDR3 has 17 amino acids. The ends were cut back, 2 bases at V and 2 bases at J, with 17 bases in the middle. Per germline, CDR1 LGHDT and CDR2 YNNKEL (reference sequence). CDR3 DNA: TGTGCCAGCAGCCAATTGAGTGGCGGGGCCCTCACAGATACGCAGTATTTT. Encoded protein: CASSQLSGGALTDTQYF.

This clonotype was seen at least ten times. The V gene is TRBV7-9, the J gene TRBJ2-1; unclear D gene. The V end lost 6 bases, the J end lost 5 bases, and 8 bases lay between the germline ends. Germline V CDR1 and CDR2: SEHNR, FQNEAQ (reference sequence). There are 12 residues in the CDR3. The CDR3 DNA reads TGTGCCAGCAGTACGAGCGACAATGAGCAGTTCTTC. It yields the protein CASSTSDNEQFF. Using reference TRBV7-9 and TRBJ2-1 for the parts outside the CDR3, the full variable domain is DTGVSQNPRHKITKRGQNVTFRCDPISEHNRLYWYRQTLGQGPEFLTYFQNEAQLEKSRLLSDRFSAERPKGSFSTLEIQRTEQGDSAMYLCASSTSDNEQFFGPGTRLTVL.

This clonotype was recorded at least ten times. The CDR3 loop is CASSLALPANYGYTF. The CDR3 coding sequence is TGTGCCAGCAGTTTAGCGCTTCCGGCTAACTATGGCTACACCTTC. The gene calls are TRBV12-3 or TRBV12-4 and TRBJ1-2; D remains unclear. This CDR3 contains 15 residues. Trimming cost V 0 bases and J 0 bases, with 8 bases left between them.

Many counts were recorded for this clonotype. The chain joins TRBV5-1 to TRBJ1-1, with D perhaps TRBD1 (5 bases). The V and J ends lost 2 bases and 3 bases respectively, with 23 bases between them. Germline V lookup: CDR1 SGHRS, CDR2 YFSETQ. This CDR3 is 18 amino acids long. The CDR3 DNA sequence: TGCGCCAGCAGCTTATGGAGTGGTATGGGCGGGGGAGACACTGAAGCTTTCTTT. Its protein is CASSLWSGMGGGDTEAFF.

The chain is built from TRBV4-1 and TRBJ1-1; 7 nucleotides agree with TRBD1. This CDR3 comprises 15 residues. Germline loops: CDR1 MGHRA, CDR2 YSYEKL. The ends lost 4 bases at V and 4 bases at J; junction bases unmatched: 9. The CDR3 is CASSRMTGLVTEAFF. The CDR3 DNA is TGCGCCAGCAGCCGAATGACAGGGTTGGTCACTGAAGCTTTCTTT.

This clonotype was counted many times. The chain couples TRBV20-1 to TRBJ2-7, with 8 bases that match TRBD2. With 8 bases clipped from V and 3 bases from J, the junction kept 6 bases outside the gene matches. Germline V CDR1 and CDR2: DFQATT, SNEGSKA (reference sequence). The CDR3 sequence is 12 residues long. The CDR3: CSPRTSNYEQYF. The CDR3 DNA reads TGCAGTCCCCGGACTAGCAACTACGAGCAGTACTTC.

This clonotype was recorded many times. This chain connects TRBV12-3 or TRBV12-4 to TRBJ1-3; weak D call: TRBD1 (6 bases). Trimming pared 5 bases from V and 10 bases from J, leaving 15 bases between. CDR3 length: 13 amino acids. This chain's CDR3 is CASSIQGTGTIYF. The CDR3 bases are TGTGCCAGCAGTATTCAGGGGACCGGGACCATATATTTT.

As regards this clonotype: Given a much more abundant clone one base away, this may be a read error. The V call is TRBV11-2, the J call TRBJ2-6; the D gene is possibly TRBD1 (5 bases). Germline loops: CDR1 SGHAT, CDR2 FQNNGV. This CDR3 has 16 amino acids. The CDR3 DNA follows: TGTGCCAGCAGCCAAAACCAAGCGTTTGGGGCCAACGTCCCGACTTTC. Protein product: CASSQNQAFGANVPTF.

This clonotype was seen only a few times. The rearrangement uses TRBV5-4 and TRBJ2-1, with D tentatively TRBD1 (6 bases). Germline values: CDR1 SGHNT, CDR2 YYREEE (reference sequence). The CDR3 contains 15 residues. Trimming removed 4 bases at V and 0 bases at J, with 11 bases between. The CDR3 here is CASSHRALSYNEQFF. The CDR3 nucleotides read TGTGCCAGCAGCCACAGGGCTCTCTCCTACAATGAGCAGTTCTTC.

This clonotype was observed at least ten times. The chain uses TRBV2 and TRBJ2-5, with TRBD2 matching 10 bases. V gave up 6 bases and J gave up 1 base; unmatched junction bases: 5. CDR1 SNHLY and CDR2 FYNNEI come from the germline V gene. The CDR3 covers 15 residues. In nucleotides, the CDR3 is TGTGCCAGCAGGGTTCGACTAGCGGGCCAAGAGACCCAGTACTTC. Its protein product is CASRVRLAGQETQYF. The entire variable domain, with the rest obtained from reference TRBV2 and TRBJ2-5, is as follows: EPEVTQTPSHQVTQMGQEVILRCVPISNHLYFYWYRQILGQKVEFLVSFYNNEISEKSEIFDDQFSVERPDGSNFTLKIRSTKLEDSAMYFCASRVRLAGQETQYFGPGTRLLVL.

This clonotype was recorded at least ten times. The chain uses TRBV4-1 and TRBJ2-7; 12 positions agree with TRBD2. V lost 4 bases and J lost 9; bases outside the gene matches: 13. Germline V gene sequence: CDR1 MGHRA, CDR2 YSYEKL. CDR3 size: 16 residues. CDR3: CASSRLLAGGSPGQYF. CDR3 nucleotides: TGCGCCAGCAGCCGACTACTAGCGGGAGGATCCCCCGGGCAGTACTTC.

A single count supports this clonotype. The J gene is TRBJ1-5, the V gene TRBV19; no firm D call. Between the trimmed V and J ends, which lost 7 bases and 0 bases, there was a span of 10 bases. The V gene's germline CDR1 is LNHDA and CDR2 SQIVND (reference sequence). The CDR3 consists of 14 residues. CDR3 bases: TGTGCCAGTAAACCGGGTTATAGCAATCAGCCCCAGCATTTT. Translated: CASKPGYSNQPQHF.

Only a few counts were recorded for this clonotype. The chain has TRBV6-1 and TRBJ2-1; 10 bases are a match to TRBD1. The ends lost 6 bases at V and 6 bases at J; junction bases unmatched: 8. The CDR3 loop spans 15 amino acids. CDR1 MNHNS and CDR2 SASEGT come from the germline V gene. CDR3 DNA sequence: TGTGCCAGCAGCGACGGGACAGGGGTTAGCAATGAGCAGTTCTTC. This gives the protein CASSDGTGVSNEQFF.